The clone carrying this TCR beta chain was recorded only once. Its antigen is unknown. This entry is derived from a study of PD-1 blockade in classical Hodgkin lymphoma. Background on the study: Nivolumab was administered to patients intravenously at 3 mg/kg every 2 weeks. General study findings and limits: By C4D1 there was a significant rise in CD4+ TCR diversity but not in CD8+ TCR diversity. Newly diagnosed patients were reported to exhibit reduced baseline TCR diversity relative to healthy donors.

Sample time point: cycle 4 day 1 (C4D1), after six to seven weeks of nivolumab. No patient escaped relapse after autologous stem cell transplantation, and brentuximab vedotin exposure varied. Purification of CD4+ T cells from thawed PBMCs was achieved by magnetic negative selection. Best response was recorded as complete response, partial response or progressive disease. Using immunoSEQ multiplex PCR, the repertoire was profiled, and TCRdb retains in-frame clones only, with some absent. The top ten hold around 1.9% of the sample, which has some 15,000 clones, 78% seen once. The CDR3 spans 13 residues.

This specimen consisted of CD4+ T cells from blood, obtained before the fourth cycle of nivolumab. This chain joins TRBV21-1 and TRBJ2-7; the listed D gene, TRBD1, was not tested against the DNA. TRBV21-1 is marked as a pseudogene. The TCR sequence derives from a human donor with classical Hodgkin lymphoma. CDR3: CASSKQGAHEQYF. The CDR3 bases are TGTGCCAGCAGCAAACAGGGGGCTCACGAGCAGTACTTC.